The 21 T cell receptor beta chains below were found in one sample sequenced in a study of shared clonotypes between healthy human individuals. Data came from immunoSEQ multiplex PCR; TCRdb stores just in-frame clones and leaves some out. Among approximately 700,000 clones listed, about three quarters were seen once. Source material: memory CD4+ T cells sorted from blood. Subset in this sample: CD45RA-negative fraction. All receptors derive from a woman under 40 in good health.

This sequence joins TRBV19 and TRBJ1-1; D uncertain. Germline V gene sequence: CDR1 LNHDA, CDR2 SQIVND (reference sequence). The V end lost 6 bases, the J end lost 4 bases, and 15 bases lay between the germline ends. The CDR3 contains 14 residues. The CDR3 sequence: CASRAEYRGTEAFF. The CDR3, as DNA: TGTGCCAGTAGAGCCGAGTATCGTGGCACTGAAGCTTTCTTT.

The CDR3 loop reads CASSSQGTQQFF. DNA of the CDR3: TGCGCCAGCAGCTCACAGGGGACTCAGCAGTTCTTC. The chain couples TRBV5-1 to TRBJ2-1, with a possible D match to TRBD1 (7 bases). Germline CDR1 reads SGHRS; CDR2 reads YFSETQ. The CDR3 extends over 12 amino acids. Trimming pared 3 bases from V and 11 bases from J, leaving 12 bases between.

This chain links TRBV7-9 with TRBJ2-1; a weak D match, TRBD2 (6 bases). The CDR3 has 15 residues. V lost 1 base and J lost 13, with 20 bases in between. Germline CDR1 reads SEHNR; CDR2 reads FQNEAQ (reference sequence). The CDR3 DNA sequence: TGTGCCAGCAGCTTAGAGGGACTCAAAACGGCACCTCAGTTCTTC. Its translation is CASSLEGLKTAPQFF.

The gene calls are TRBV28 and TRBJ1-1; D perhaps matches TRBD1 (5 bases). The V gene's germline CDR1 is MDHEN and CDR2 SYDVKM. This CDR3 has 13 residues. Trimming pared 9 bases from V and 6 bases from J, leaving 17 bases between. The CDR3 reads CASLAARGAEAFF. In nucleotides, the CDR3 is TGTGCCAGTCTGGCAGCTCGGGGCGCTGAAGCTTTCTTT.

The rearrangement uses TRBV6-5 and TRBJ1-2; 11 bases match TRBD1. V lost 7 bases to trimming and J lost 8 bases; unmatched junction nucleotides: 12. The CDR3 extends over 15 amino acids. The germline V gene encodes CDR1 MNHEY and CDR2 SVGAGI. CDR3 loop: CASTPRGTGGKGYTF. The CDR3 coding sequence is TGTGCCAGCACCCCCCGGGGGACAGGGGGAAAGGGCTACACCTTC.

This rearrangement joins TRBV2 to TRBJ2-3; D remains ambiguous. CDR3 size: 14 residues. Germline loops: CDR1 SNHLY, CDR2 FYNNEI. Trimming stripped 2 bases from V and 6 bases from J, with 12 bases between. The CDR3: CASSEYSVGDTQYF. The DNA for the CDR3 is TGTGCCAGCAGTGAATATAGTGTCGGGGATACGCAGTATTTT.

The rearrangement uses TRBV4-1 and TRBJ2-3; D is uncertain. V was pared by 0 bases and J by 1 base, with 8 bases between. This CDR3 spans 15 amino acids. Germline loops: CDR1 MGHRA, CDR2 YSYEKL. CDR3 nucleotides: TGCGCCAGCAGCCAAGATAGAAGAGGCACAGATACGCAGTATTTT. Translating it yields CASSQDRRGTDTQYF.

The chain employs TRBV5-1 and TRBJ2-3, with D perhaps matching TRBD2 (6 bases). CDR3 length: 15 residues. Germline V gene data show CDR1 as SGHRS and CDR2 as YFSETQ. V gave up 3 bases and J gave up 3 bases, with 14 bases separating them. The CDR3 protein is CASSSGGLGTDTQYF. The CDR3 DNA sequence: TGCGCCAGCAGCTCAGGAGGGTTAGGGACAGATACGCAGTATTTT.

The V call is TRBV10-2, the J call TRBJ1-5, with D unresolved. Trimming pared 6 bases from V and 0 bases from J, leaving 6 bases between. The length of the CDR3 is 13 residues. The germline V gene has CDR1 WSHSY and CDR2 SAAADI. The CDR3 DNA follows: TGCGCCAGCAGACAGTATAGCAATCAGCCCCAGCATTTT. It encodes CASRQYSNQPQHF.

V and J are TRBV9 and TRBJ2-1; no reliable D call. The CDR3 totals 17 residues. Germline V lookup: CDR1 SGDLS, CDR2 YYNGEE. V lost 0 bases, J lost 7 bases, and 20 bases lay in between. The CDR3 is CASSVEGSIQSRNEQFF. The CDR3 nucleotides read TGTGCCAGCAGCGTAGAAGGAAGCATCCAAAGCCGAAATGAGCAGTTCTTC.

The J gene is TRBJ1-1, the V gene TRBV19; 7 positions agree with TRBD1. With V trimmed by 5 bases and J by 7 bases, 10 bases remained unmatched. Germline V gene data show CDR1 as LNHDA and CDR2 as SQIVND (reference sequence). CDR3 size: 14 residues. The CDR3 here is CASSENRGRNEAFF. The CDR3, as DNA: TGTGCCAGTAGTGAAAACAGGGGACGGAATGAAGCTTTCTTT. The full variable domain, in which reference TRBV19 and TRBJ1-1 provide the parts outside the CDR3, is DGGITQSPKYLFRKEGQNVTLSCEQNLNHDAMYWYRQDPGQGLRLIYYSQIVNDFQKGDIAEGYSVSREKKESFPLTVTSAQKNPTAFYLCASSENRGRNEAFFGQGTRLTVV.

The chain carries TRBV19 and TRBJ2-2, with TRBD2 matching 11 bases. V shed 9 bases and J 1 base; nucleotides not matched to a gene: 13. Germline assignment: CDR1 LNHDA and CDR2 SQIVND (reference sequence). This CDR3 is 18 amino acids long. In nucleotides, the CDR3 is TGTGCCAGCAGGCCCCCGGGACTAGCGGCTAGGAACACCGGGGAGCTGTTTTTT. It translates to CASRPPGLAARNTGELFF.

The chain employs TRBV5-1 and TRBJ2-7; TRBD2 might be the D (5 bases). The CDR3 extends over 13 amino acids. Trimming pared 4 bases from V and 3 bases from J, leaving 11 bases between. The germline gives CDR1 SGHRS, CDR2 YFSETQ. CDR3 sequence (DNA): TGCGCCAGCAGCGCCCACCGGGACTACGAGCAGTACTTC. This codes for CASSAHRDYEQYF.

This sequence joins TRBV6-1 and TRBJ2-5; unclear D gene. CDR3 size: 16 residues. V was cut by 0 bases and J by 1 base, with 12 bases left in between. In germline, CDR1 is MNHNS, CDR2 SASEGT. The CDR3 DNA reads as TGTGCCAGCAGTGAAGCGCATCGGAGAGCCCAAGAGACCCAGTACTTC. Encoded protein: CASSEAHRRAQETQYF.

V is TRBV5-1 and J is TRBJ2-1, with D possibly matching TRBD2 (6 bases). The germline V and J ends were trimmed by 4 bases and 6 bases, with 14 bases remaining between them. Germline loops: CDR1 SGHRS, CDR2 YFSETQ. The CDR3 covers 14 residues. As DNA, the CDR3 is TGCGCCAGCAGCGGGGTCGGGAGAGGCAATGAGCAGTTCTTC. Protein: CASSGVGRGNEQFF.

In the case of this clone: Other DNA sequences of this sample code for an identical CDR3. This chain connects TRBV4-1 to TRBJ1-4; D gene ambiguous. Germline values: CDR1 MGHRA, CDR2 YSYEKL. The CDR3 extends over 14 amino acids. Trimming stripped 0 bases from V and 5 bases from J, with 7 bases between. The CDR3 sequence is CASSQETDNEKLFF. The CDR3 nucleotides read TGCGCCAGCAGCCAAGAAACAGACAATGAAAAACTGTTTTTT.

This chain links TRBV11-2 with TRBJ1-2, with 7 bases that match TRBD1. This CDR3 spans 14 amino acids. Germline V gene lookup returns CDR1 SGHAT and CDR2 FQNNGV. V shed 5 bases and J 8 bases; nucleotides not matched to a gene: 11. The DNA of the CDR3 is TGTGCCAGCAGCGACAGGGTGTCGATGCGGGGCTACACCTTC. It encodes CASSDRVSMRGYTF. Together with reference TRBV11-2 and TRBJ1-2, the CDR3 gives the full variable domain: EAGVAQSPRYKIIEKRQSVAFWCNPISGHATLYWYQQILGQGPKLLIQFQNNGVVDDSQLPKDRFSAERLKGVDSTLKIQPAKLEDSAVYLCASSDRVSMRGYTFGSGTRLTVV.

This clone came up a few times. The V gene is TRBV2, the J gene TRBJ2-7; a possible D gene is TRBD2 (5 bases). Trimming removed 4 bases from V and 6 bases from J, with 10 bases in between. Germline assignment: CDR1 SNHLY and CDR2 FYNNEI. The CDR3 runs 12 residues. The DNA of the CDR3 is TGTGCCAGCAGTGTCCTAGCTTTCGAGCAGTACTTC. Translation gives CASSVLAFEQYF.

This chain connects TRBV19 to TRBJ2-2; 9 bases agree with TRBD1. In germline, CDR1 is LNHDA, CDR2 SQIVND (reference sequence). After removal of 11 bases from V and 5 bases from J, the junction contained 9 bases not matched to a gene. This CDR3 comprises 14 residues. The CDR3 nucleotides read TGTGCCGTCCAAGGACAGGGGTATACCGGGGAGCTGTTTTTT. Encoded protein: CAVQGQGYTGELFF. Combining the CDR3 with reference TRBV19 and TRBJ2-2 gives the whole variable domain DGGITQSPKYLFRKEGQNVTLSCEQNLNHDAMYWYRQDPGQGLRLIYYSQIVNDFQKGDIAEGYSVSREKKESFPLTVTSAQKNPTAFYLCAVQGQGYTGELFFGEGSRLTVL.

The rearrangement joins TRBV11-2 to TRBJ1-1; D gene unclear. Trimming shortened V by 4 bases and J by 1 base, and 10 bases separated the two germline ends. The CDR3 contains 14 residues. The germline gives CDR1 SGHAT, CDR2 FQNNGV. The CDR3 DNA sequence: TGTGCCAGCAGCTACCCGGGCCGGAACACTGAAGCTTTCTTT. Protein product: CASSYPGRNTEAFF.

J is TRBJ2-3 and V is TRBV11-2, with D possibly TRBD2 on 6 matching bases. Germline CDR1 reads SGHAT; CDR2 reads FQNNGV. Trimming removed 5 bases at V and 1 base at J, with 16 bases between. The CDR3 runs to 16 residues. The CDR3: CASSPSFGGGTDTQYF. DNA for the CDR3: TGTGCCAGCAGCCCAAGTTTCGGAGGGGGCACAGATACGCAGTATTTT.